Following are 22 T cell receptor beta chains from one sample sequenced in a study of blood T cell repertoires in COVID-19. Assay used: immunoSEQ multiplex PCR; TCRdb lists only in-frame clones, some missing. The data contain some 300,000 clones, more than 75% of them singletons. The sequenced sample consisted of PBMCs or T cells enriched from blood (not recorded which). The source is a woman aged 55-75 years in a cohort exposed to, infected with or recovered from COVID-19 (not recorded which).

The J gene is TRBJ2-7, the V gene TRBV3-1 (or the pseudogene TRBV3-2), with D possibly being TRBD1 (7 bases). Germline-derived CDR1 and CDR2 are LGHDT and YNNKEL (reference sequence). The V end was cut by 1 base, the J end by 2 bases, with 9 bases between. This CDR3 comprises 14 residues. The CDR3 region is CASSQGGTAYEQYF. The CDR3 DNA sequence: TGTGCCAGCAGCCAAGGCGGGACAGCCTACGAGCAGTACTTC.

The genes are TRBV19 and TRBJ2-3; TRBD1 is a possible D gene (6 bases). This CDR3 has 14 residues. Trimming cost V 5 bases and J 5 bases, with 14 bases left between them. Germline lookup yields CDR1 LNHDA and CDR2 SQIVND (reference sequence). The CDR3 protein is CASSAVTGKDTQYF. In nucleotides, the CDR3 is TGTGCCAGTAGTGCCGTAACAGGGAAAGATACGCAGTATTTT.

The chain combines TRBV10-1 with TRBJ2-1; D is ambiguous. Trimming shortened V by 3 bases and J by 6 bases, and 9 bases separated the two germline ends. CDR1 is WNHNN and CDR2 is SYGVQD in the germline V gene (reference sequence). CDR3 length equals 13 residues. CDR3 nucleotide sequence: TGCGCCAGCAGTGATAAGCCCCGCAATGAGCAGTTCTTC. It yields the protein CASSDKPRNEQFF.

Here the CDR3 reads CASRRYTEAFF. The CDR3 coding sequence is TGTGCCAGCAGACGGTACACTGAAGCTTTCTTT. The rearrangement links TRBV2 to TRBJ1-1; no reliable D call. Trimming left V 6 bases short and J 3 bases short, with 5 bases between. The length of the CDR3 is 11 residues. Germline CDR1 reads SNHLY; CDR2 reads FYNNEI.

The count of this clone is one. The chain uses TRBV29-1 and TRBJ1-5, with 8 bases identical to TRBD1. CDR3 length: 12 amino acids. Germline V gene sequence: CDR1 SQVTM, CDR2 ANQGSEA. V shed 7 bases, J shed 6 bases, and the junction held 5 bases outside the gene matches. The CDR3 region has the DNA TGCAGCGCCGGACAGGGAGGTCAGCCCCAGCATTTT. Translated: CSAGQGGQPQHF.

This chain uses TRBV7-9 with TRBJ2-1; 13 nucleotides line up with TRBD2. J gave up 9 bases and V 6 bases, and 5 bases lay outside the gene matches. The CDR3 length is 14 residues. Germline lookup yields CDR1 SEHNR and CDR2 FQNEAQ (reference sequence). CDR3 loop: CASRRTSGSVEQFF. The CDR3 bases are TGTGCCAGCAGACGGACTAGCGGGAGTGTTGAGCAGTTCTTC.

The V call is TRBV5-1, the J call TRBJ1-6; D is uncertain. From germline, CDR1 is SGHRS and CDR2 YFSETQ. V lost 0 bases and J 6 bases, leaving 10 bases between the germline ends. The CDR3 totals 15 residues. CDR3 bases: TGCGCCAGCAGCTTGGATCCGGGAGCTAATTCACCCCTCCACTTT. Amino acids: CASSLDPGANSPLHF.

This chain uses TRBV10-3 with TRBJ2-1; 11 bases map to TRBD2. The germline gives CDR1 ENHRY, CDR2 SYGVKD. The CDR3 runs 15 residues. V shed 3 bases and J 5 bases; nucleotides not matched to a gene: 3. The CDR3 nucleotides are TGTGCCATCAGTGATCCGGGACTAGCGGACAATGAGCAGTTCTTC. Translation: CAISDPGLADNEQFF.

This clone was found a few times. The V and J genes are TRBV3-1 (or the pseudogene TRBV3-2) and TRBJ1-5; D is possibly TRBD1 (5 bases). The CDR3 has 14 amino acids. V lost 4 bases, J lost 8 bases, and 15 bases lay in between. In germline, CDR1 is LGHDT, CDR2 YNNKEL (reference sequence). CDR3 protein: CASSPTGGTKPQHF. Here the CDR3 DNA reads TGTGCCAGCAGCCCCACAGGCGGTACTAAGCCCCAGCATTTT.

At least ten counts were recorded for this clone. CDR3: CASSFSSGTGAGNTIYF. In DNA form, the CDR3 reads TGTGCCAGCAGCTTCTCTTCCGGGACAGGGGCAGGAAACACCATATATTTT. V and J are TRBV5-6 and TRBJ1-3, with TRBD1 matching 10 bases. The trim removed 2 bases at V and 4 bases at J, leaving 9 bases unmatched. The germline CDR1 and CDR2 sequences are SGHDT and YYEEEE. The CDR3 contains 17 residues.

This clone was found once. V gene TRBV18 combines with J gene TRBJ2-7, with D tentatively TRBD2 (6 bases). Germline values: CDR1 KGHSH, CDR2 LQKENI. This CDR3 has 15 residues. Trimming cost V 6 bases and J 9 bases, with 24 bases left between them. CDR3 loop: CASSRLQDQRVGQYF. DNA for the CDR3: TGTGCCAGCTCTCGACTACAGGATCAGCGGGTAGGGCAGTACTTC.

This sequence joins TRBV10-1 and TRBJ2-2, with D possibly matching TRBD2 (6 bases). The CDR3 sequence is 16 residues long. V was shortened by 4 bases and J by 4 bases, with 16 bases between the two germline ends. Germline CDR1 WNHNN, CDR2 SYGVQD (reference sequence). Here the CDR3 DNA reads TGCGCCAGCAGTGGAGGAGGGAGAAGCGGCACCGGGGAGCTGTTTTTT. Residues: CASSGGGRSGTGELFF.

The rearrangement uses TRBV5-1 and TRBJ1-4, with 10 bases aligning to TRBD1. Germline V gene sequence: CDR1 SGHRS, CDR2 YFSETQ. The CDR3 runs 15 residues. V shed 3 bases, J shed 8 bases, and the junction held 7 bases outside the gene matches. The CDR3 region is CASSSSGQGPEKLFF. The CDR3 nucleotides are TGCGCCAGCAGCTCATCGGGACAGGGGCCCGAAAAACTGTTTTTT.

The chain carries TRBV28 and TRBJ2-7; 7 bases line up with TRBD2. CDR3 length: 17 amino acids. Trimming at V came to 4 bases and at J to 2 bases, leaving 14 bases not matched to a gene. Looked up from germline, CDR1 is MDHEN and CDR2 is SYDVKM. The CDR3 coding sequence is TGTGCCAGCAGTTGGAGTGGGCCGGGGGGTAGCCCCTACGAGCAGTACTTC. It codes for CASSWSGPGGSPYEQYF.

J is TRBJ1-4 and V is TRBV28; 8 bases agree with TRBD1. Trimming at V came to 5 bases and at J to 8 bases, leaving 7 bases not matched to a gene. This CDR3 has 14 amino acids. The germline V gene encodes CDR1 MDHEN and CDR2 SYDVKM. Here the CDR3 DNA reads TGTGCCAGCAGTGGACAGGGATGGGGGGAAAAACTGTTTTTT. Translating gives CASSGQGWGEKLFF.

V gene TRBV18 combines with J gene TRBJ2-2; TRBD2 matches at 11 bases. The CDR3 is 17 amino acids. V shed 1 base and J 4 bases; nucleotides not matched to a gene: 5. Germline V gene sequence: CDR1 KGHSH, CDR2 LQKENI. The CDR3 spells CASSPQTLAGGTGELFF. The CDR3 DNA reads as TGTGCCAGCTCACCACAAACGCTAGCGGGAGGCACCGGGGAGCTGTTTTTT. The full variable domain, rest sourced from reference TRBV18 and TRBJ2-2, is NAGVMQNPRHLVRRRGQEARLRCSPMKGHSHVYWYRQLPEEGLKFMVYLQKENIIDESGMPKERFSAEFPKEGPSILRIQQVVRGDSAAYFCASSPQTLAGGTGELFFGEGSRLTVL.

This chain uses TRBV5-1 with TRBJ1-1; D is possibly TRBD1 (5 bases). Trimming took off 3 bases at V and 4 bases at J, with 10 bases between the two ends. CDR3 length equals 13 residues. Germline V gene lookup returns CDR1 SGHRS and CDR2 YFSETQ. The CDR3 is CASSSGLGTEAFF. In DNA form, the CDR3 reads TGCGCCAGCAGCTCGGGACTTGGCACTGAAGCTTTCTTT. Using reference TRBV5-1 and TRBJ1-1 for the parts outside the CDR3, the full variable domain is KAGVTQTPRYLIKTRGQQVTLSCSPISGHRSVSWYQQTPGQGLQFLFEYFSETQRNKGNFPGRFSGRQFSNSRSEMNVSTLELGDSALYLCASSSGLGTEAFFGQGTRLTVV.

The V gene is TRBV7-8, the J gene TRBJ2-1; D uncertain. CDR1 is SGHVS, CDR2 FQNEAQ, per germline. V lost 0 bases and J lost 5, with 8 bases in between. The CDR3 spans 14 residues. CDR3 sequence reads: CASSLASANNEQFF. CDR3 nucleotide sequence: TGTGCCAGCAGCTTAGCGTCCGCGAACAATGAGCAGTTCTTC.

The V and J genes are TRBV28 and TRBJ2-2, with D perhaps matching TRBD2 (5 bases). Germline CDR1 and CDR2: MDHEN and SYDVKM. Trimming pared 5 bases from V and 3 bases from J, leaving 13 bases between. The CDR3 covers 15 residues. In DNA, the CDR3 is TGTGCCAGCAGTCTTCCCGGGGTTTACACCGGGGAGCTGTTTTTT. Encoded protein: CASSLPGVYTGELFF.

The rearrangement uses TRBV28 and TRBJ2-7; TRBD1 matches at 7 bases. Germline values: CDR1 MDHEN, CDR2 SYDVKM. J gave up 2 bases and V 4 bases, and 14 bases lay outside the gene matches. The CDR3 covers 17 residues. CDR3 in DNA: TGTGCCAGCAGTTCCATGACAGGGAATCTCGCAACCTACGAGCAGTACTTC. This gives the protein CASSSMTGNLATYEQYF.

The rearrangement links TRBV14 to TRBJ1-5; the D gene is possibly TRBD1 (6 bases). CDR1 is SGHDN, CDR2 FVKESK, per germline. The CDR3 has 15 amino acids. V was shortened by 4 bases and J by 0 bases, with 10 bases between the two germline ends. CDR3 in amino acids: CASSRGHLSNQPQHF. Here the CDR3 DNA reads TGTGCCAGCAGCCGGGGACATCTTAGCAATCAGCCCCAGCATTTT.

The chain carries TRBV5-1 and TRBJ2-5; 7 nucleotides line up with TRBD1. The CDR3 spans 15 residues. V shed 3 bases, J shed 2 bases, and the junction held 7 bases outside the gene matches. Germline V CDR1 and CDR2: SGHRS, YFSETQ. The CDR3 nucleotides are TGCGCCAGCAGCTCGATGGGACAGCTACAAGAGACCCAGTACTTC. It translates to CASSSMGQLQETQYF. The full variable domain, in which reference TRBV5-1 and TRBJ2-5 provide the parts outside the CDR3, is KAGVTQTPRYLIKTRGQQVTLSCSPISGHRSVSWYQQTPGQGLQFLFEYFSETQRNKGNFPGRFSGRQFSNSRSEMNVSTLELGDSALYLCASSSMGQLQETQYFGPGTRLLVL.